The clone carrying this T cell receptor beta chain was counted only a few times. These data belong to a study of response to subunit inactivated influenza vaccine. TCRdb re-analysed the RT-PCR reads in MiXCR, keeping a single row per CDR3 protein. The profile shows some 150,000 distinct CDR3 sequences, around 12% of them singletons. Germline-derived CDR1 and CDR2 are SNHLY and FYNNEI. This CDR3 is built from 16 residues. The ends lost 5 bases at V and 11 bases at J; junction bases unmatched: 11. These same data were also listed under a study on T cells expressing NK-cell markers. As that study records: UMIs were included in TCR beta cDNA generated by 5'RACE template switching.

The sequences come from CD8+ T cells sorted from PBMCs, collected approximately 13 days after vaccination. This clonotype was obtained from a man aged 50-60 years who received an inactivated influenza vaccine. This rearrangement joins TRBV2 to TRBJ2-6; TRBD1 matches 11 bases. CDR3 coding DNA: TGTGCCAGCAGTTTCCGGACAGGGGGCGACGTAGACGTCCTGACTTTC. Protein: CASSFRTGGDVDVLTF. The full variable domain, with the rest looked up from reference TRBV2 and TRBJ2-6, is EPEVTQTPSHQVTQMGQEVILRCVPISNHLYFYWYRQILGQKVEFLVSFYNNEISEKSEIFDDQFSVERPDGSNFTLKIRSTKLEDSAMYFCASSFRTGGDVDVLTFGAGSRLTVL.